This T cell receptor (beta chain) was obtained from a study of PD-1 blockade in classical Hodgkin lymphoma. At the level of the study: On a schedule of every 2 weeks, patients received nivolumab 3 mg/kg intravenously.

With regard to this clone: Its antigen is still unknown. At the DNA level, this CDR3 is encoded by other sequences in the same sample as well.

The assay was immunoSEQ multiplex PCR, and TCRdb's table has in-frame clones only and misses some. The table includes approximately 13,000 clones, around four fifths detected once. Study-wide results and caveats: With CD4+ cells, TCR diversity rose significantly by C4D1, but not with CD8+ cells. Patients who responded completely had about the same baseline diversity as newly diagnosed patients.

Every patient relapsed after autologous stem cell transplantation, and brentuximab vedotin exposure varied. The sample here was peripheral blood mononuclear cells (PBMCs), taken at baseline. The TCR was taken from a human donor with classical Hodgkin lymphoma.

The DNA for the CDR3 is TGCAGCGTTGAAGAGGGGTGGGGCAACACCGGGGAGCTGTTTTTT. It specifies CSVEEGWGNTGELFF. The V and J genes are TRBV29-1 and TRBJ2-2, with a weak D call TRBD1 (5 bases). V lost 0 bases and J lost 2, with 10 bases in between. This CDR3 has 15 residues. The germline CDR1 and CDR2 sequences are SQVTM and ANQGSEA.